Described below is a single TCR beta chain sequence and its context. This specimen belongs to a study of blood T cell repertoires in COVID-19. Overall study context: Samples representing acute and convalescent COVID-19 were sourced from the United States, Italy and Spain.

The trim removed 4 bases at V and 4 bases at J, leaving 6 bases unmatched. CDR1 and CDR2 from the germline V gene are MNHEY and SVGAGI. The CDR3 spans 15 residues. Original handling: Counts of nucleated cells, estimated from reference gene primer amplification, were obtained. Assay: immunoSEQ multiplex PCR; the TCRdb copy retains only in-frame clones and omits some. For V, J and clone size, that table is used; D and trimming come from the DNA. This sample yields about 240,000 clones, of which 82% are seen a single time; about 4.8% belongs to the top ten. This receptor was taken from a woman in her 70s with acute or convalescent COVID-19. Sequenced material: peripheral blood. The chain joins TRBV6-5 to TRBJ1-5; TRBD1 agrees at 8 bases. CDR3 sequence: CASSSQGTGNQPQHF. The CDR3 DNA reads TGTGCCAGCAGTTCCCAAGGGACAGGTAATCAGCCCCAGCATTTT.